This T cell receptor (beta chain) originates from a study of blood T cell repertoires in COVID-19. Whole-study context: The study drew acute and convalescent COVID-19 samples from the United States, Italy and Spain. T cells, B-cell-depleted T cells, or PBMCs supplied cDNA or gDNA.

CDR1 and CDR2 (germline): KGHDR, SFDVKD. This CDR3 is 15 amino acids long. Trimming cost V 2 bases and J 5 bases; bases outside gene matches: 2. Worth noting for this clone: The same CDR3 also results from other DNA sequences found in this sample.

As handled by the study authors: From reference gene primer amplification, estimates of nucleated cell counts were derived. Libraries were prepared by immunoSEQ multiplex PCR; TCRdb keeps only in-frame clonotypes and omits some of them. V and J calls and clone size are copied from that table; D and trimming were computed from the DNA. The sample records over 30,000 clones, roughly 86% being singletons. This chain uses TRBV24-1 with TRBJ2-2; TRBD1 matches 9 bases. The sequenced sample was peripheral blood. The TCR originated in a human donor with active COVID-19. The donor label of this sample is uncertain. The CDR3 bases are TGTGCCACCAGTGATTCGGACAGGGGAACCGGGGAGCTGTTTTTT. Amino acid sequence: CATSDSDRGTGELFF.